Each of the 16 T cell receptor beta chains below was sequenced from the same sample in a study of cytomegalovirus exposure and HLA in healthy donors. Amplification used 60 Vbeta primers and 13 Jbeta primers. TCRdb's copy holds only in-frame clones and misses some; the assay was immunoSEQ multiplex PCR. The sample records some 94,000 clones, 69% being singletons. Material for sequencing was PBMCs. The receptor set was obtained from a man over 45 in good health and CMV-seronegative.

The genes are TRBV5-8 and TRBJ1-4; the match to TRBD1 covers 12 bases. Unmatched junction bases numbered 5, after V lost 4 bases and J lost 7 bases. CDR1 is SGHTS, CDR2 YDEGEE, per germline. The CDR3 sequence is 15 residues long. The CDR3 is CASSPGTGGSEKLFF. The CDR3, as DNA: TGTGCCAGCAGCCCGGGGACAGGGGGCTCTGAAAAACTGTTTTTT.

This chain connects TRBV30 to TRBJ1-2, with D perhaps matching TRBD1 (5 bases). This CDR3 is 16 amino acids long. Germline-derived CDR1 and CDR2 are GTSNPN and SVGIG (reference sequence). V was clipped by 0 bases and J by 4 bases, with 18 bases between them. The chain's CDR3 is CAWSVPRSGNIYGYTF. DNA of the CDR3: TGTGCCTGGAGTGTACCCAGGTCAGGGAATATCTATGGCTACACCTTC.

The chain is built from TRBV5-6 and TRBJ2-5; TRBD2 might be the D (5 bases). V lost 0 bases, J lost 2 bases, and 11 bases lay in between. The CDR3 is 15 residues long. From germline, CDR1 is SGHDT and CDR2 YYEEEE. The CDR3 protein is CASSLAGVAQETQYF. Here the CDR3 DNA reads TGTGCCAGCAGCTTGGCCGGGGTAGCTCAAGAGACCCAGTACTTC.

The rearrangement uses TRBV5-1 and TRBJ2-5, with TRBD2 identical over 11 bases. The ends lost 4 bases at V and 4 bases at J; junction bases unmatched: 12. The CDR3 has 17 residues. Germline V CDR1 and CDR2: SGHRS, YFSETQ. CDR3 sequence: CASSPGLAATWRETQYF. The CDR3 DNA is TGCGCCAGCAGCCCGGGACTAGCGGCAACCTGGCGAGAGACCCAGTACTTC. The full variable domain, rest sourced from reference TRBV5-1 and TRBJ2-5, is KAGVTQTPRYLIKTRGQQVTLSCSPISGHRSVSWYQQTPGQGLQFLFEYFSETQRNKGNFPGRFSGRQFSNSRSEMNVSTLELGDSALYLCASSPGLAATWRETQYFGPGTRLLVL.

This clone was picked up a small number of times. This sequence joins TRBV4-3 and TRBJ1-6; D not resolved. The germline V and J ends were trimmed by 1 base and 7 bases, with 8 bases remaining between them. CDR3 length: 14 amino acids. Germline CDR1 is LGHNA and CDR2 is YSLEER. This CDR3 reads CASSQGIENSPLHF. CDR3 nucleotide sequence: TGCGCCAGCAGCCAAGGTATAGAGAATTCACCCCTCCACTTT.

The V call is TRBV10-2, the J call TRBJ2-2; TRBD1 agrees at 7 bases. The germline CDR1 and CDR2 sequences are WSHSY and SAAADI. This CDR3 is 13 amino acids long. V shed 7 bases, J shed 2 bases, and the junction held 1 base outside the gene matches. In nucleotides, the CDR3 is TGCGCCAGCAACAGGGGCAACACCGGGGAGCTGTTTTTT. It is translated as CASNRGNTGELFF.

The CDR3 loop reads CASSLWGRPLLNQPQHF. CDR3 DNA sequence: TGTGCCAGCAGTTTATGGGGGCGACCTCTTTTAAATCAGCCCCAGCATTTT. This chain joins TRBV27 and TRBJ1-5, with a weak D call TRBD1 (6 bases). CDR1 MNHEY and CDR2 SMNVEV come from the germline V gene (reference sequence). This CDR3 has 17 amino acids. Trimming shortened V by 1 base and J by 4 bases, and 17 bases separated the two germline ends.

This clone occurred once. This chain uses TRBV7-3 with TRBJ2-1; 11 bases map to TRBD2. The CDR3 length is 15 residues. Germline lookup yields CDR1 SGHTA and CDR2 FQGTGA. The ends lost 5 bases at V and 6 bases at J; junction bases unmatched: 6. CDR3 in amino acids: CASSTTSGSINEQFF. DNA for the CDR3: TGTGCCAGCAGCACCACTAGCGGGAGTATCAATGAGCAGTTCTTC.

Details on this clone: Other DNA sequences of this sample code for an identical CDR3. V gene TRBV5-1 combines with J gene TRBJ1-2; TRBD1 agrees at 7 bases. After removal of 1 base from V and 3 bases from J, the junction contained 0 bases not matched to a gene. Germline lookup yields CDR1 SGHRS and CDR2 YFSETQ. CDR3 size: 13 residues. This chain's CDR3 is CASSLQGDYGYTF. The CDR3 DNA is TGCGCCAGCAGCTTGCAGGGGGACTATGGCTACACCTTC. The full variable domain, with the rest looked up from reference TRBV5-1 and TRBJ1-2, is KAGVTQTPRYLIKTRGQQVTLSCSPISGHRSVSWYQQTPGQGLQFLFEYFSETQRNKGNFPGRFSGRQFSNSRSEMNVSTLELGDSALYLCASSLQGDYGYTFGSGTRLTVV.

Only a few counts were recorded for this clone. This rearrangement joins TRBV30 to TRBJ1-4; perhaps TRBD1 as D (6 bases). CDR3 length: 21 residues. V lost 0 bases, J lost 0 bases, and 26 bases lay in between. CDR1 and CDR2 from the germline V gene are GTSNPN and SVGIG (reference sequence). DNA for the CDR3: TGTGCCTGGAGTGTACTAAGGACAACAGGGATCAATTTTTCAACTAATGAAAAACTGTTTTTT. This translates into CAWSVLRTTGINFSTNEKLFF.

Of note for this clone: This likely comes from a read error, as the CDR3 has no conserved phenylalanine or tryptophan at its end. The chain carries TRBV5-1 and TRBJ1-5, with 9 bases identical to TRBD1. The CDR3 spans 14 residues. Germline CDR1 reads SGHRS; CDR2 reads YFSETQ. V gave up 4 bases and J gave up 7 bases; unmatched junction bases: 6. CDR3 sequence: CASSMGQGDQPQHV. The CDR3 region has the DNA TGCGCCAGCAGCATGGGACAGGGAGACCAGCCCCAGCATGTT.

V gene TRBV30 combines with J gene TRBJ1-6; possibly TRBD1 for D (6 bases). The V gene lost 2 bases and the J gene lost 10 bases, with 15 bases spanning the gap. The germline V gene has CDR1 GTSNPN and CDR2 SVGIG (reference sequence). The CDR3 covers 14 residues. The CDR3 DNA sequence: TGTGCCTGGAGTCTAGGTGGGGGCAAGTCACCCCTCCACTTT. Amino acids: CAWSLGGGKSPLHF.

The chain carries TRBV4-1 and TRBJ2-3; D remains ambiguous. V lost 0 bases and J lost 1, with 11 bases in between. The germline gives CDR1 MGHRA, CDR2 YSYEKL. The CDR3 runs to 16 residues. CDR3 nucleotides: TGCGCCAGCAGCCAAGATGATCTGCAGGGCACAGATACGCAGTATTTT. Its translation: CASSQDDLQGTDTQYF.

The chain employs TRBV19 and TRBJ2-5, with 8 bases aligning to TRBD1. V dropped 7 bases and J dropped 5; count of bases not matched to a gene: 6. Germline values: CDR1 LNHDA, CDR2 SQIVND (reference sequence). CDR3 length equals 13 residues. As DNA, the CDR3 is TGTGCCAGTAACGACAGGGGTTATGAGACCCAGTACTTC. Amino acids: CASNDRGYETQYF.

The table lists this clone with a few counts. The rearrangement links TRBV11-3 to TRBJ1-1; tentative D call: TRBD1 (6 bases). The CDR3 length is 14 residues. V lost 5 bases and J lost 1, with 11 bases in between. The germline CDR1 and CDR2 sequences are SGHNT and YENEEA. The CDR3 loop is CASSLTGSNTEAFF. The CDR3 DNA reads TGTGCCAGCAGCCTTACAGGGTCGAACACTGAAGCTTTCTTT.

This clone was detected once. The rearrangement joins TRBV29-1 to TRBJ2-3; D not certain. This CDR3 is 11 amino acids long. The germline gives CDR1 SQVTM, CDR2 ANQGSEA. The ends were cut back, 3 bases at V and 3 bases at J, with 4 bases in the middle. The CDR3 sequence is CSVDQTDTQYF. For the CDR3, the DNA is TGCAGCGTTGACCAAACAGATACGCAGTATTTT.